This TCR beta chain was found in a study of lymphopenia after photon versus proton radiotherapy. The study, taken as a whole, reports: Post-nadir TCR diversity decline inversely tracked overall survival among those who died. Better survival with proton therapy was suggested as possible, not demonstrated. Oligoclonal CD8+ Temra expansion after nadir drove photon patients' diversity drop. Relative stability marked proton patients; photon patients lost diversity and naive cells.

J lost 1 base, V lost 3 bases, and 5 bases had no gene match. CDR3 size: 15 residues. CDR1 and CDR2 (germline): MNHEY, SMNVEV (reference sequence). TCRdb keeps only in-frame clones here, not all; method: immunoSEQ multiplex PCR. The data contain 30,000 to 45,000 clones, more than 75% of them singletons. With regard to this clone: The antigen is unknown.

Material: peripheral blood, obtained from a patient treated with photon-based radiotherapy. This TCR derives from a man aged 50 to 59 with gastric cancer. This chain connects TRBV27 to TRBJ2-7; TRBD1 matches 8 bases. This CDR3 is CASSFGRGPSYEQYF. The CDR3 DNA sequence: TGTGCCAGCAGTTTTGGCAGGGGGCCTTCCTACGAGCAGTACTTC.